Sequencing of this T cell receptor beta chain was carried out in a study of cytomegalovirus exposure and HLA in healthy donors. Trimming at V came to 5 bases and at J to 0 bases, leaving 6 bases not matched to a gene. Germline V gene lookup returns CDR1 SGHTA and CDR2 FQGNSA. The CDR3 contains 16 residues. Notes on the study in general: When a later analysis was performed, an Asian-associated ancestry cluster reportedly had fewer N-insertions than the roughly 670-donor mean.

Points on this clone: No antigen is known for it.

A multiplex PCR was run with 60 Vbeta primers and 13 Jbeta primers. Measured with immunoSEQ multiplex PCR; TCRdb has only the in-frame clones, and not every one. The sample has some 150,000 clones; 75% to 85% are singletons. The specimen sequenced was PBMCs. The chain links TRBV7-2 to TRBJ2-3; 9 bases match TRBD2. The clonotype comes from a woman between 50 and 59 years old in good health and CMV-seronegative. In DNA, the CDR3 is TGTGCCAGCAGCCCTCGGACTAGCGATAGCACAGATACGCAGTATTTT. Amino acid sequence: CASSPRTSDSTDTQYF.